This T cell receptor (beta chain) was obtained from a study of early T cells in non-severe SARS-CoV-2 infection. V shed 6 bases and J shed 0 bases, with 12 bases lying between them. The CDR3 spans 15 residues. MiXCR was run by TCRdb on the 5' RACE reads, yielding one entry per CDR3 protein. The sample gives roughly 51,000 distinct CDR3 sequences, roughly 12% of which show up once; 10% is in the top ten. Sequenced input: whole blood. The chain carries TRBV12-3 or TRBV12-4 and TRBJ1-5; tentative D call: TRBD1 (6 bases). This receptor was taken from an adult who was a healthcare worker with PCR-confirmed SARS-CoV-2 infection or an uninfected control (not recorded which). The DNA of the CDR3 is TGTGCCAGCAGCATCCGGGACATTAGCAATCAGCCCCAGCATTTT. This translates into CASSIRDISNQPQHF.